The 23 T cell receptor beta chains presented below share a single source sample, sequenced in a study of cytomegalovirus exposure and HLA in healthy donors. Researchers ran the PCR with 60 Vbeta and 13 Jbeta primers. This table comes from immunoSEQ multiplex PCR, and its TCRdb copy is limited to in-frame clones, with some not included. The profile shows some 200,000 clones, about 81% of them singletons. Sequenced: PBMCs. These TCRs come from a woman aged 18-29 years in good health and CMV-seronegative.

This chain links TRBV5-1 with TRBJ1-3; D is uncertain. Trimming removed 2 bases from V and 8 bases from J, with 11 bases in between. The CDR3 covers 13 residues. The germline V gene has CDR1 SGHRS and CDR2 YFSETQ. As DNA, the CDR3 is TGCGCCAGCAGCTTACCGGGGAAGGACACCATATATTTT. Protein sequence: CASSLPGKDTIYF.

This chain uses TRBV28 with TRBJ1-1; 7 bases are shared with TRBD1. Germline values: CDR1 MDHEN, CDR2 SYDVKM. The length of the CDR3 is 15 residues. Trimming at V came to 3 bases and at J to 7 bases, leaving 11 bases not matched to a gene. This chain's CDR3 is CASSFLDYSGGEAFF. The CDR3 region has the DNA TGTGCCAGCAGTTTTCTAGATTATTCAGGGGGTGAAGCTTTCTTT. The full variable domain, its missing parts supplied by reference TRBV28 and TRBJ1-1, is DVKVTQSSRYLVKRTGEKVFLECVQDMDHENMFWYRQDPGLGLRLIYFSYDVKMKEKGDIPEGYSVSREKKERFSLILESASTNQTSMYLCASSFLDYSGGEAFFGQGTRLTVV.

The chain is built from TRBV14 and TRBJ2-7; D not resolved. Germline V gives CDR1 SGHDN, CDR2 FVKESK. The CDR3 runs 11 residues. Trimming took off 1 base at V and 4 bases at J, with 2 bases between the two ends. The CDR3 region is CASSQAYEQYF. The CDR3 DNA reads TGTGCCAGCAGCCAAGCGTACGAGCAGTACTTC.

The rearrangement uses TRBV2 and TRBJ2-7; tentative D call: TRBD1 (6 bases). Germline CDR1 is SNHLY and CDR2 is FYNNEI. With 5 bases removed from V and 1 base from J, the gap between germline ends came to 9 bases. The CDR3 is 13 residues long. CDR3 coding DNA: TGTGCCAGCAGTAACAGGGCGTCCTACGAGCAGTACTTC. Residues: CASSNRASYEQYF.

The DNA of the CDR3 is TGTGCCAGCAGCCGGGGCGGGGTCTACTCTGGAAACACCATATATTTT. This gives the protein CASSRGGVYSGNTIYF. V and J are TRBV14 and TRBJ1-3; a possible D gene is TRBD1 (5 bases). Trimming shortened V by 4 bases and J by 0 bases, and 13 bases separated the two germline ends. This CDR3 has 16 residues. From germline, CDR1 is SGHDN and CDR2 FVKESK.

V and J are TRBV5-5 and TRBJ1-1, with TRBD1 matching 9 bases. V lost 4 bases and J lost 5; bases outside the gene matches: 9. The CDR3 consists of 15 residues. Germline V CDR1 and CDR2: SGHKS, YYEKEE (reference sequence). The CDR3 protein is CASSRKDRGVTEAFF. In DNA form, the CDR3 reads TGTGCCAGCAGCCGGAAGGACAGGGGTGTTACTGAAGCTTTCTTT.

J is TRBJ1-3 and V is TRBV18; 7 nucleotides line up with TRBD1. From germline, CDR1 is KGHSH and CDR2 LQKENI. V was pared by 7 bases and J by 0 bases, with 3 bases of the junction left unmatched. CDR3 length: 14 amino acids. The CDR3 spells CASYTGASGNTIYF. In DNA, the CDR3 is TGTGCCAGCTACACAGGGGCCTCTGGAAACACCATATATTTT.

This clone has a handful of counts. The V and J genes are TRBV7-9 and TRBJ2-1; 8 bases align to TRBD1. The CDR3 is 12 residues long. Germline-derived CDR1 and CDR2 are SEHNR and FQNEAQ (reference sequence). This CDR3 is CSITGGNNEQFF. In nucleotides, the CDR3 is TGTTCCATTACAGGGGGGAACAATGAGCAGTTCTTC.

The rearrangement joins TRBV27 to TRBJ1-2, with 9 bases that match TRBD1. The V segment lost 5 bases and the J segment 4 bases; nucleotides outside the gene matches: 11. The length of the CDR3 is 16 residues. The germline CDR1 and CDR2 sequences are MNHEY and SMNVEV (reference sequence). This chain's CDR3 is CASSLNRQGVSYGYTF. CDR3 coding DNA: TGTGCCAGCAGTCTGAACAGACAGGGGGTTAGCTATGGCTACACCTTC.

The V and J genes are TRBV6-5 and TRBJ1-1; 8 nucleotides align to TRBD1. CDR1 and CDR2 (germline): MNHEY, SVGAGI. J was trimmed by 1 base and V by 3 bases; bases with no gene match: 4. This CDR3 contains 15 residues. CDR3 residues: CASSYQGARNTEAFF. The CDR3 nucleotides are TGTGCCAGCAGTTATCAGGGGGCGCGGAACACTGAAGCTTTCTTT.

The rearrangement links TRBV30 to TRBJ1-1; D is perhaps TRBD1 (5 bases). The germline V and J ends were trimmed by 2 bases and 5 bases, with 24 bases remaining between them. The CDR3 covers 17 residues. Germline V gives CDR1 GTSNPN, CDR2 SVGIG (reference sequence). The CDR3 region is CAWSLTRTPPLRTEAFF. The DNA of the CDR3 is TGTGCCTGGAGTCTTACACGGACACCGCCATTGAGAACTGAAGCTTTCTTT.

The chain combines TRBV28 with TRBJ2-7, with TRBD2 as a possible D gene (5 bases). From germline, CDR1 is MDHEN and CDR2 SYDVKM. V gave up 7 bases and J gave up 0 bases, with 10 bases separating them. The CDR3 sequence is 13 residues long. The CDR3 sequence: CASNMGSSYEQYF. The CDR3 DNA sequence: TGTGCCAGCAATATGGGGAGCTCCTACGAGCAGTACTTC.

V gene TRBV21-1 combines with J gene TRBJ2-7; no DNA check was done on the table's D call, TRBD2. TRBV21-1 is a listed pseudogene. The CDR3 totals 15 residues. CDR3 amino acids: CASSKGGGGDYEQYF. The CDR3 nucleotides read TGTGCCAGCAGCAAAGGGGGTGGGGGGGACTACGAGCAGTACTTC.

This chain uses TRBV19 with TRBJ2-7; the D is unclear. CDR3 size: 14 residues. Germline CDR1 LNHDA, CDR2 SQIVND (reference sequence). Trimming removed 3 bases at V and 2 bases at J, with 11 bases between. CDR3 protein: CASSIVYQAYEQYF. The CDR3 DNA reads TGTGCCAGTAGTATCGTCTACCAGGCCTACGAGCAGTACTTC.

This chain uses TRBV11-2 with TRBJ2-5, with TRBD1 matching over 12 bases. The CDR3 is 15 residues long. The junction had 6 bases not matched to a gene; V was cut back by 5 bases and J by 5 bases. Germline assignment: CDR1 SGHAT and CDR2 FQNNGV. CDR3 in DNA: TGTGCCAGCAGCCCGGGACAGGGGGCGGGGGAGACCCAGTACTTC. As protein: CASSPGQGAGETQYF. Filled out from reference TRBV11-2 and TRBJ2-5, the complete variable domain reads EAGVAQSPRYKIIEKRQSVAFWCNPISGHATLYWYQQILGQGPKLLIQFQNNGVVDDSQLPKDRFSAERLKGVDSTLKIQPAKLEDSAVYLCASSPGQGAGETQYFGPGTRLLVL.

V usage is TRBV5-6 and J usage is TRBJ2-7; D perhaps matches TRBD2 (5 bases). The CDR3 extends over 16 amino acids. Germline values: CDR1 SGHDT, CDR2 YYEEEE. Trimming took 0 bases from V and 1 from J, leaving 14 bases between them. The CDR3 region is CASSLERGPESYEQYF. The CDR3 DNA follows: TGTGCCAGCAGCTTGGAGAGAGGGCCAGAGTCCTACGAGCAGTACTTC.

The genes are TRBV5-1 and TRBJ2-3; 10 bases line up with TRBD2. The germline V gene has CDR1 SGHRS and CDR2 YFSETQ. This CDR3 contains 16 residues. The J segment lost 0 bases and the V segment lost 0 bases, leaving 1 base of the junction unmatched. DNA for the CDR3: TGCGCCAGCAGCTTGGGGACTAGCGGTAGCACAGATACGCAGTATTTT. This gives the protein CASSLGTSGSTDTQYF.

The chain employs TRBV4-2 and TRBJ2-2; the match to TRBD1 covers 9 bases. From germline, CDR1 is LGHNA and CDR2 YNFKEQ. Unmatched junction bases numbered 16, after V lost 4 bases and J lost 4 bases. CDR3 length: 19 amino acids. This CDR3 reads CASSRLPGQGAQGTGELFF. Here the CDR3 DNA reads TGTGCCAGCAGCCGATTACCGGGACAGGGCGCGCAAGGCACCGGGGAGCTGTTTTTT.

The rearrangement uses TRBV18 and TRBJ1-2; 11 nucleotides agree with TRBD1. In germline, CDR1 is KGHSH, CDR2 LQKENI. Trimming at V came to 3 bases and at J to 3 bases, leaving 3 bases not matched to a gene. The CDR3 has 15 amino acids. The CDR3 protein is CASSPGQGADYGYTF. For the CDR3, the DNA is TGTGCCAGCTCACCCGGACAGGGGGCGGACTATGGCTACACCTTC.

The V and J genes are TRBV12-5 and TRBJ1-1; D gene unclear. CDR1 LGHNT and CDR2 FRNRAP come from the germline V gene. The CDR3 runs to 18 residues. V shed 0 bases and J shed 0 bases, with 17 bases lying between them. The CDR3, as DNA: TGTGCTAGTGGTTTGGTACCGAACAACGAGGTTTTGAACACTGAAGCTTTCTTT. Its translation is CASGLVPNNEVLNTEAFF.

This chain uses TRBV6-6 with TRBJ2-5; 12 nucleotides match TRBD2. The trim removed 7 bases at V and 5 bases at J, leaving 2 bases unmatched. The V gene's germline CDR1 is MNHNY and CDR2 SVGAGI (reference sequence). This CDR3 is built from 13 residues. This CDR3 reads CASTTSGRETQYF. The CDR3 bases are TGTGCCAGCACCACTAGCGGGAGGGAGACCCAGTACTTC.

V gene TRBV7-9 combines with J gene TRBJ2-7; weak D call: TRBD1 (6 bases). The CDR3 totals 15 residues. Germline CDR1 SEHNR, CDR2 FQNEAQ (reference sequence). V was pared by 4 bases and J by 5 bases, with 18 bases between. The CDR3 region has the DNA TGTGCCAGCAGCTCCCCAGGGGACATAATCCACGAGCAGTACTTC. Translation: CASSSPGDIIHEQYF.

This clone has only one observation. The genes are TRBV5-6 and TRBJ2-1, with 8 nucleotides matching TRBD2. J was trimmed by 1 base and V by 4 bases; bases with no gene match: 4. Germline V lookup: CDR1 SGHDT, CDR2 YYEEEE. The CDR3 totals 15 residues. The CDR3 loop is CASSQGLGSYNEQFF. The CDR3 bases are TGTGCCAGCAGCCAGGGACTAGGTTCCTACAATGAGCAGTTCTTC.